A single sample gave rise to the 30 T cell receptor beta chains below, sequenced in a study of blood T cell repertoires in COVID-19. Profiling relied on immunoSEQ multiplex PCR, and the TCRdb table lists in-frame clones only, not all of them. Of approximately 40,000 clones listed, around 80% are singletons. Sequencing used peripheral blood. Every receptor here comes from a man older than 75 with active or convalescent COVID-19.

The chain employs TRBV3-1 (or the pseudogene TRBV3-2) and TRBJ2-3; 7 nucleotides match TRBD1. Looked up from germline, CDR1 is LGHDT and CDR2 is YNNKEL (reference sequence). CDR3 length: 15 residues. J was trimmed by 2 bases and V by 4 bases; bases with no gene match: 6. For the CDR3, the DNA is TGTGCCAGCAGCCTAGGGGGCATGGACACAGATACGCAGTATTTT. It encodes CASSLGGMDTDTQYF.

The chain combines TRBV9 with TRBJ1-1, with 8 nucleotides matching TRBD1. Looked up from germline, CDR1 is SGDLS and CDR2 is YYNGEE. The V and J ends lost 4 bases and 6 bases, in that order; junction bases with no gene match: 8. The CDR3 runs 14 residues. In nucleotides, the CDR3 is TGTGCCAGCAGCCCAAGGGACAGGATTGCTGAAGCTTTCTTT. It specifies CASSPRDRIAEAFF. The whole variable domain, remainder taken from reference TRBV9 and TRBJ1-1, is DSGVTQTPKHLITATGQRVTLRCSPRSGDLSVYWYQQSLDQGLQFLIQYYNGEERAKGNILERFSAQQFPDLHSELNLSSLELGDSALYFCASSPRDRIAEAFFGQGTRLTVV.

J is TRBJ2-7 and V is TRBV10-3, with 7 nucleotides matching TRBD1. The V and J ends lost 0 bases and 3 bases, in that order; junction bases with no gene match: 5. CDR1 is ENHRY, CDR2 SYGVKD, per germline. CDR3 length: 15 amino acids. Written as DNA, the CDR3 is TGTGCCATCAGTGAGTCAGGGACAGCCAACTACGAGCAGTACTTC. It yields the protein CAISESGTANYEQYF.

This chain joins TRBV29-1 and TRBJ2-5; D may be TRBD2 (6 bases). V was cut by 6 bases and J by 2 bases, with 25 bases left in between. Germline V gene sequence: CDR1 SQVTM, CDR2 ANQGSEA. The CDR3 spans 17 residues. In nucleotides, the CDR3 is TGCAGCGTGGCCGGGACTCAGACCACGATCACACAAGAGACCCAGTACTTC. This sequence encodes CSVAGTQTTITQETQYF.

The chain is built from TRBV6-5 and TRBJ1-5; maybe TRBD1 (5 bases). Germline assignment: CDR1 MNHEY and CDR2 SVGAGI. The CDR3 consists of 14 residues. V was shortened by 5 bases and J by 5 bases, with 13 bases between the two germline ends. CDR3 sequence reads: CASSRDWRDQPQHF. The CDR3 region has the DNA TGTGCCAGCAGTCGGGACTGGAGGGATCAGCCCCAGCATTTT.

Only a few counts were recorded for this clone. This chain links TRBV6-6 with TRBJ1-5, with a possible D match to TRBD1 (6 bases). Germline V gene data show CDR1 as MNHNY and CDR2 as SVGAGI (reference sequence). The CDR3 covers 15 residues. V was pared by 6 bases and J by 4 bases, with 16 bases between. The CDR3 sequence is CASRSQGVGNQPQHF. The CDR3 DNA is TGTGCCAGCAGATCACAGGGAGTCGGGAATCAGCCCCAGCATTTT.

The gene calls are TRBV9 and TRBJ2-2; 8 bases match TRBD2. Germline lookup yields CDR1 SGDLS and CDR2 YYNGEE. V lost 3 bases to trimming and J lost 3 bases; unmatched junction nucleotides: 10. This CDR3 is built from 17 residues. The CDR3 coding sequence is TGTGCCAGCAGCGGAGCGGGGGCGGACTTGTACACCGGGGAGCTGTTTTTT. Translation gives CASSGAGADLYTGELFF.

This chain joins TRBV4-3 and TRBJ1-2, with D possibly TRBD1 on 5 matching bases. Germline V gene data show CDR1 as LGHNA and CDR2 as YSLEER. The V end lost 3 bases, the J end lost 6 bases, and 14 bases lay between the germline ends. The CDR3 length is 14 residues. CDR3 loop: CASSHVGHPDGYTF. In DNA, the CDR3 is TGCGCCAGCAGCCATGTAGGACATCCGGATGGCTACACCTTC.

This chain joins TRBV5-4 and TRBJ2-1, with 10 positions matching TRBD1. The CDR3 is made up of 14 amino acids. CDR1 is SGHNT, CDR2 YYREEE, per germline (reference sequence). Trimming at V came to 4 bases and at J to 10 bases, leaving 8 bases not matched to a gene. The CDR3 nucleotides are TGTGCCAGCAGCCCGGGACAGGGGTACCCAGAGCAGTTCTTC. As protein: CASSPGQGYPEQFF.

The V and J genes are TRBV7-9 and TRBJ1-1; the D is unclear. V was clipped by 6 bases and J by 3 bases, with 17 bases between them. The CDR3 has 15 residues. CDR1 is SEHNR and CDR2 is FQNEAQ in the germline V gene (reference sequence). The CDR3 coding sequence is TGTGCCAGCAGTGGGGTTGTGGTCGGGGACACTGAAGCTTTCTTT. This codes for CASSGVVVGDTEAFF.

The chain employs TRBV3-1 (or the pseudogene TRBV3-2) and TRBJ1-3, with 8 bases lining up with TRBD1. The V segment lost 5 bases and the J segment 4 bases; nucleotides outside the gene matches: 7. The CDR3 consists of 15 residues. Germline CDR1 LGHDT, CDR2 YNNKEL (reference sequence). CDR3 DNA sequence: TGTGCCAGCAGCGCCCGGACAGGGTCCGGAAACACCATATATTTT. Its protein is CASSARTGSGNTIYF.

The chain carries TRBV5-5 and TRBJ2-1; the D gene is possibly TRBD2 (6 bases). Trimming cost V 4 bases and J 10 bases, with 21 bases left between them. CDR1 and CDR2 (germline): SGHKS, YYEKEE (reference sequence). The CDR3 covers 15 residues. In DNA, the CDR3 is TGTGCCAGCAGCCCGGGGCTAGCGCCCTCTTGGGAGCAGTTCTTC. Translating it yields CASSPGLAPSWEQFF.

The chain employs TRBV11-1 and TRBJ2-7, with a possible D match to TRBD1 (6 bases). CDR3 length: 13 amino acids. V lost 5 bases and J 2 bases, leaving 10 bases between the germline ends. Per the germline V gene, CDR1 is SGHAT and CDR2 is FQDESV (reference sequence). CDR3 amino acids: CASSQDRTYEQYF. In DNA form, the CDR3 reads TGTGCCAGCAGCCAAGACAGGACCTACGAGCAGTACTTC.

This rearrangement joins TRBV7-2 to TRBJ2-7, with 7 bases identical to TRBD1. V was clipped by 5 bases and J by 5 bases; unmatched bases: 12. Germline lookup yields CDR1 SGHTA and CDR2 FQGNSA. The CDR3 is 15 residues long. CDR3 sequence (DNA): TGTGCCAGCAGCGTGAGAGGGACAGTCACCAACGAGCAGTACTTC. Encoded protein: CASSVRGTVTNEQYF.

J is TRBJ1-4 and V is TRBV11-2, with D unresolved. The CDR3 length is 15 residues. The V end lost 2 bases, the J end lost 8 bases, and 15 bases lay between the germline ends. In germline, CDR1 is SGHAT, CDR2 FQNNGV. CDR3 DNA sequence: TGTGCCAGCAGCTTAATATTCTCCGCAGGCGAAAAACTGTTTTTT. Its protein product is CASSLIFSAGEKLFF.

This chain joins TRBV21-1 and TRBJ1-3. TRBV21-1 has pseudogene status. This CDR3 has 23 residues. CDR3 coding DNA: TGTGCCAGCAGTGAACTGGAGGAGTCCTTCGGGCCGACTCACGACGTGGTTGGAAACACCATATATTTT. Protein product: CASSELEESFGPTHDVVGNTIYF.

This chain uses TRBV7-2 with TRBJ2-5, with D uncertain. The CDR3 totals 13 residues. Germline CDR1 SGHTA, CDR2 FQGNSA. With 5 bases removed from V and 3 bases from J, the gap between germline ends came to 10 bases. The CDR3 is CASSLLRKETQYF. In DNA form, the CDR3 reads TGTGCCAGCAGCCTCCTCAGGAAAGAGACCCAGTACTTC.

The chain carries TRBV30 and TRBJ2-7; 8 nucleotides line up with TRBD1. From germline, CDR1 is GTSNPN and CDR2 SVGIG (reference sequence). Trimming took 1 base from V and 3 from J; bases not matched to a gene: 2. The length of the CDR3 is 13 residues. The CDR3 here is CAWSAGTGYEQYF. CDR3 bases: TGTGCCTGGAGTGCCGGGACAGGCTACGAGCAGTACTTC.

The V gene is TRBV29-1, the J gene TRBJ2-7; the D gene is possibly TRBD1 (6 bases). V was pared by 7 bases and J by 6 bases, with 16 bases between. This CDR3 comprises 12 residues. The germline V gene has CDR1 SQVTM and CDR2 ANQGSEA. The CDR3: CSASDSFPEQYF. CDR3 bases: TGCAGCGCCTCGGACAGTTTTCCCGAGCAGTACTTC.

The V call is TRBV4-3, the J call TRBJ1-1; 9 bases are a match to TRBD1. This CDR3 comprises 14 residues. V was clipped by 5 bases and J by 3 bases; unmatched bases: 4. Germline CDR1 reads LGHNA; CDR2 reads YSLEER. The CDR3 sequence is CASSWTGADTEAFF. The CDR3 bases are TGCGCCAGCAGCTGGACAGGGGCCGACACTGAAGCTTTCTTT.

This clone has more than one count but fewer than ten. The chain recombines TRBV9 with TRBJ2-1; 11 bases agree with TRBD2. The trim removed 2 bases at V and 8 bases at J, leaving 12 bases unmatched. This CDR3 contains 17 residues. Per germline, CDR1 SGDLS and CDR2 YYNGEE. This chain's CDR3 is CASSVPSSGRVGDEQFF. The CDR3 bases are TGTGCCAGCAGCGTCCCGAGTAGCGGGAGGGTAGGCGATGAGCAGTTCTTC.

The chain recombines TRBV19 with TRBJ1-2; 7 bases agree with TRBD1. V gave up 6 bases and J gave up 3 bases; unmatched junction bases: 1. The germline CDR1 and CDR2 sequences are LNHDA and SQIVND (reference sequence). The CDR3 runs 12 residues. CDR3 sequence reads: CASSDRDYGYTF. The CDR3 bases are TGTGCCAGTAGCGACAGGGACTATGGCTACACCTTC.

This chain uses TRBV7-2 with TRBJ1-2; weak D call: TRBD1 (6 bases). CDR1 and CDR2 from the germline V gene are SGHTA and FQGNSA. The CDR3 extends over 13 amino acids. Trimming shortened V by 5 bases and J by 6 bases, and 13 bases separated the two germline ends. The CDR3 nucleotides are TGTGCCAGCAGCCTCGGGGCAGGGGATGGCTACACCTTC. Amino acids: CASSLGAGDGYTF. The full variable domain, rest sourced from reference TRBV7-2 and TRBJ1-2, is GAGVSQSPSNKVTEKGKDVELRCDPISGHTALYWYRQSLGQGLEFLIYFQGNSAPDKSGLPSDRFSAERTGGSVSTLTIQRTQQEDSAVYLCASSLGAGDGYTFGSGTRLTVV.

This chain connects TRBV19 to TRBJ2-2; TRBD2 matches at 9 bases. This CDR3 spans 17 amino acids. The junction had 14 bases not matched to a gene; V was cut back by 10 bases and J by 2 bases. Germline V CDR1 and CDR2: LNHDA, SQIVND (reference sequence). In nucleotides, the CDR3 is TGTGCCACTCGGTCGGGTAGCGGGGGCCCTAACACCGGGGAGCTGTTTTTT. The encoded protein is CATRSGSGGPNTGELFF.

This rearrangement joins TRBV2 to TRBJ2-7; 10 bases are a match to TRBD2. Trimming at V came to 2 bases and at J to 5 bases, leaving 9 bases not matched to a gene. The CDR3 is made up of 16 amino acids. Germline CDR1 is SNHLY and CDR2 is FYNNEI. CDR3 sequence: CASSENPPAGGHEQYF. In DNA, the CDR3 is TGTGCCAGCAGTGAAAATCCCCCAGCGGGAGGGCACGAGCAGTACTTC.

This sequence joins TRBV11-2 and TRBJ2-1; D not resolved. V lost 5 bases to trimming and J lost 4 bases, with 15 bases between them. The CDR3 is made up of 15 amino acids. Germline V gene sequence: CDR1 SGHAT, CDR2 FQNNGV. DNA of the CDR3: TGTGCCAGCAGCCCTCGACTGGAGATTTACAATGAGCAGTTCTTC. The encoded protein is CASSPRLEIYNEQFF.

This chain links TRBV19 with TRBJ1-1; 7 bases are shared with TRBD1. The CDR3 length is 17 residues. Losses at the gene ends were 1 base for V and 1 base for J; bases not matched to a gene: 9. Per germline, CDR1 LNHDA and CDR2 SQIVND (reference sequence). The CDR3 sequence: CASSIGNRGLRNTEAFF. The CDR3 bases are TGTGCCAGTAGTATAGGGAACAGGGGATTGCGGAACACTGAAGCTTTCTTT. The variable domain in full, completed from reference TRBV19 and TRBJ1-1, reads DGGITQSPKYLFRKEGQNVTLSCEQNLNHDAMYWYRQDPGQGLRLIYYSQIVNDFQKGDIAEGYSVSREKKESFPLTVTSAQKNPTAFYLCASSIGNRGLRNTEAFFGQGTRLTVV.

This sequence joins TRBV5-4 and TRBJ1-4, with no clear D. Deletions cut 6 bases from V and 0 bases from J, with 24 bases between. CDR1 and CDR2 from the germline V gene are SGHNT and YYREEE (reference sequence). CDR3 length: 19 residues. Here the CDR3 reads CASTSPAVRWAPTNEKLFF. The CDR3, as DNA: TGTGCCAGCACCTCCCCAGCCGTACGTTGGGCTCCAACTAATGAAAAACTGTTTTTT.

This rearrangement joins TRBV3-1 (or the pseudogene TRBV3-2) to TRBJ1-2; TRBD1 is a possible D gene (6 bases). In germline, CDR1 is LGHDT, CDR2 YNNKEL (reference sequence). The ends were cut back, 6 bases at V and 2 bases at J, with 13 bases in the middle. The length of the CDR3 is 14 residues. In nucleotides, the CDR3 is TGTGCCAGCAGTTCACAGGGTCTGAACTATGGCTACACCTTC. It specifies CASSSQGLNYGYTF.

This chain connects TRBV11-2 to TRBJ2-7, with no clear D. This CDR3 is built from 12 residues. Germline-derived CDR1 and CDR2 are SGHAT and FQNNGV. The V end lost 5 bases, the J end lost 6 bases, and 11 bases lay between the germline ends. CDR3 DNA: TGTGCCAGCAGCCCACATATTGGCGAGCAGTACTTC. It yields the protein CASSPHIGEQYF. Looking up the rest from reference TRBV11-2 and TRBJ2-7 gives the full variable domain: EAGVAQSPRYKIIEKRQSVAFWCNPISGHATLYWYQQILGQGPKLLIQFQNNGVVDDSQLPKDRFSAERLKGVDSTLKIQPAKLEDSAVYLCASSPHIGEQYFGPGTRLTVT.